This T cell receptor beta chain is from a study of T cell repertoires in cytomegalovirus infection. Whole-study context: Based on public TCR beta signatures, there were indications of CMV infection and of a matching HLA type. The study, taken as a whole, reports: Frequencies of public TCR beta families were cumulated, and this identified carriers of CMV plus the relevant HLA.

Germline V gives CDR1 MNHNS, CDR2 SASEGT. The CDR3 has 16 residues. Trimming at V came to 3 bases and at J to 1 base, leaving 9 bases not matched to a gene. This clonotype was observed a few times. Its specificity is not known. One entry per CDR3 protein results from TCRdb running MiXCR on the reads. This sample has about 180,000 distinct CDR3 sequences, with about a sixth found just once. The V and J genes are TRBV6-1 and TRBJ2-7; TRBD1 matches at 7 bases. The sequenced material came from CD8+ T cells from PBMCs. This receptor was obtained from a human donor in good health (CMV status not recorded). Some clones in this sample may be carry-over from other donors' samples. In DNA, the CDR3 is TGTGCCAGCAGTGATTTATTAAGGGGGCCATCCTACGAGCAGTACTTC. This translates into CASSDLLRGPSYEQYF.